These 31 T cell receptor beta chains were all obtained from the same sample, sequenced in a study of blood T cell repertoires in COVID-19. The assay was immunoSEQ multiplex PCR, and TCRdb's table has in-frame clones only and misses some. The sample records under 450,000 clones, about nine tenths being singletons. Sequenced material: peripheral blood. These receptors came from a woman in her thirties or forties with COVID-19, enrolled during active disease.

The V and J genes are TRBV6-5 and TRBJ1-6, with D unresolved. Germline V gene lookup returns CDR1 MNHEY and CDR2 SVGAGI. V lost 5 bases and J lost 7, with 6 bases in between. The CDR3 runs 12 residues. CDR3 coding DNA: TGTGCCAGCAGTCATAGAAATTCACCCCTCCACTTT. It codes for CASSHRNSPLHF.

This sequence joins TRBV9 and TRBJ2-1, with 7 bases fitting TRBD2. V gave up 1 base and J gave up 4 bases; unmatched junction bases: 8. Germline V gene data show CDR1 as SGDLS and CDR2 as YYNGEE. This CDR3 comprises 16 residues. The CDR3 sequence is CASSVIGASGYNEQFF. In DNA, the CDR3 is TGTGCCAGCAGCGTAATCGGGGCTAGCGGTTACAATGAGCAGTTCTTC.

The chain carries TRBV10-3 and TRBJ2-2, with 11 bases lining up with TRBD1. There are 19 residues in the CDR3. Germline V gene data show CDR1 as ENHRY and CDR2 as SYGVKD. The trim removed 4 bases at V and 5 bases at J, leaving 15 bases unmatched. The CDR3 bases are TGTGCCATCAGTGCATTCCCGAACGGACAGGGGGCTTCTACCGGGGAGCTGTTTTTT. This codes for CAISAFPNGQGASTGELFF.

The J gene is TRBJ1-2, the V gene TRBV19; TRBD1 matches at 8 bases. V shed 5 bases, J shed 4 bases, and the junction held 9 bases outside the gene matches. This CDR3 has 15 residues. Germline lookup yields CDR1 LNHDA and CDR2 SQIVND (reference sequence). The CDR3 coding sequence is TGTGCCAGTAGTGAGACAGGGGCGCAGGCCTATGGCTACACCTTC. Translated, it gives CASSETGAQAYGYTF.

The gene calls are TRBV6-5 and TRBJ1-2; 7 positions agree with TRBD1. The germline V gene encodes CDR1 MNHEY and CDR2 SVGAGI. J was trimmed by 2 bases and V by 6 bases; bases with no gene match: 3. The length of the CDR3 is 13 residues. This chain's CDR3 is CASRGTENYGYTF. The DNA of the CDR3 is TGTGCCAGCAGGGGGACAGAGAACTATGGCTACACCTTC.

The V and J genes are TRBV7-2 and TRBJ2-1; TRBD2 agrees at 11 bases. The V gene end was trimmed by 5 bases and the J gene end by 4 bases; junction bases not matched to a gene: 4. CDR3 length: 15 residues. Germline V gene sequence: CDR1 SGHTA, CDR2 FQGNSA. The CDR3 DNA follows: TGTGCCAGCAGCCATAGCGGGGGGGAGTACAATGAGCAGTTCTTC. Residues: CASSHSGGEYNEQFF.

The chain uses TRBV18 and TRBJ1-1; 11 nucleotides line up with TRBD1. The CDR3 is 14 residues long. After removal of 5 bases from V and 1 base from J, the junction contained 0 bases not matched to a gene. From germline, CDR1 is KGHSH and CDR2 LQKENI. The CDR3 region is CASSGQGANTEAFF. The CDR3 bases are TGTGCCAGCTCAGGACAGGGGGCGAACACTGAAGCTTTCTTT.

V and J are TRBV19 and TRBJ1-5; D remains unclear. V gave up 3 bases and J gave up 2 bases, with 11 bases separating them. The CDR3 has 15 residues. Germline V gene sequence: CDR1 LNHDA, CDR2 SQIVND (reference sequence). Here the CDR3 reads CASSMSRGGNQPQHF. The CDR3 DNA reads TGTGCCAGTAGTATGAGCCGGGGAGGCAATCAGCCCCAGCATTTT.

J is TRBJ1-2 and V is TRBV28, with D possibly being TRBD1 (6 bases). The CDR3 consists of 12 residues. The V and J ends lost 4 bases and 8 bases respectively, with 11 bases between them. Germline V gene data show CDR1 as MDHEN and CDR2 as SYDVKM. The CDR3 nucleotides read TGTGCCAGCAGTTCCCAGGGGAAAGGCTACACCTTC. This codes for CASSSQGKGYTF.

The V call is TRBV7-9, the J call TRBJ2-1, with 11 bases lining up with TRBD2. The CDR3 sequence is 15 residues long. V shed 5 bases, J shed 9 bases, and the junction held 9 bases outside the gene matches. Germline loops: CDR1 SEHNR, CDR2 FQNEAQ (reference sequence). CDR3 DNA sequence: TGTGCCAGCAGCCAAATAGCGGGAGGGCCGCGTGAGCAGTTCTTC. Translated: CASSQIAGGPREQFF.

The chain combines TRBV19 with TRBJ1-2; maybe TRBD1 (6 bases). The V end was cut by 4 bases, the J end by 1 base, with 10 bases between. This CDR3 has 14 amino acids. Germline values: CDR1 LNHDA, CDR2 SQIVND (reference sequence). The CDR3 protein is CASSRQVFNYGYTF. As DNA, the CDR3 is TGTGCCAGTAGTAGACAGGTCTTTAACTATGGCTACACCTTC.

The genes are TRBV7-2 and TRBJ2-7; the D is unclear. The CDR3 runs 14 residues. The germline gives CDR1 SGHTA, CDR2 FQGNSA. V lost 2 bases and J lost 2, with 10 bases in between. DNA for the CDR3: TGTGCCAGCAGCTTAAACGGCGGTACCTACGAGCAGTACTTC. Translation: CASSLNGGTYEQYF.

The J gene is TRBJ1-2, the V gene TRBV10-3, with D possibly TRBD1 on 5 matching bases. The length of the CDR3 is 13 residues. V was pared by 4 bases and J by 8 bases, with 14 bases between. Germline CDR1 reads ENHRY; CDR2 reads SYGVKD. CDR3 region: CAISVDTPIGYTF. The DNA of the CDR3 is TGTGCCATCAGTGTGGACACCCCAATCGGCTACACCTTC.

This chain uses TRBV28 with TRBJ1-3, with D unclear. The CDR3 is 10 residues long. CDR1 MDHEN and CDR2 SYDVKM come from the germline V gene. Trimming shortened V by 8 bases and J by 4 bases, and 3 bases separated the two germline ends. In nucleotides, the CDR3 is TGTGCCAGCGGCGGAAACACCATATATTTT. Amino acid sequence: CASGGNTIYF.

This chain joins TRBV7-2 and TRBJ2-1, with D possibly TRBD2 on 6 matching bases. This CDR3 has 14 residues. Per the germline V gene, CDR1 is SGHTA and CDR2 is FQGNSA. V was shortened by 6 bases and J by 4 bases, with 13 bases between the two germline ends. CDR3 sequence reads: CASRGRRGYNEQFF. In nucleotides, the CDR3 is TGTGCCAGCAGAGGCCGACGGGGGTACAATGAGCAGTTCTTC. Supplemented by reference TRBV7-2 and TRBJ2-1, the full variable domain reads GAGVSQSPSNKVTEKGKDVELRCDPISGHTALYWYRQSLGQGLEFLIYFQGNSAPDKSGLPSDRFSAERTGGSVSTLTIQRTQQEDSAVYLCASRGRRGYNEQFFGPGTRLTVL.

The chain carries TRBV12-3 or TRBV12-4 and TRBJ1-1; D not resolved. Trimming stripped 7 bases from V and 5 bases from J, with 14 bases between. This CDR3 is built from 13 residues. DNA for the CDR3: TGTGCCAGCACCATTCGGGGTTTTACTGAAGCTTTCTTT. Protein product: CASTIRGFTEAFF.

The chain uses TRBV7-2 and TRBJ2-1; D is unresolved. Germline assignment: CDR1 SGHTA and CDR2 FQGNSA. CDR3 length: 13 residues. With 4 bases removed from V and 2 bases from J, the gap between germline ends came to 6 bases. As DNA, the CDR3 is TGTGCCAGCAGCTCTTTAGCCTACAATGAGCAGTTCTTC. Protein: CASSSLAYNEQFF. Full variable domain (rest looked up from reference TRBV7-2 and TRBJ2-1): GAGVSQSPSNKVTEKGKDVELRCDPISGHTALYWYRQSLGQGLEFLIYFQGNSAPDKSGLPSDRFSAERTGGSVSTLTIQRTQQEDSAVYLCASSSLAYNEQFFGPGTRLTVL.

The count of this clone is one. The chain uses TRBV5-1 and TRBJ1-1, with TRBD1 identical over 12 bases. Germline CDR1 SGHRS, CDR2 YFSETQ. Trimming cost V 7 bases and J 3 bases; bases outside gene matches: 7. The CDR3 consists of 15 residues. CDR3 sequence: CASRSGTGGYTEAFF. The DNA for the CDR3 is TGCGCCAGCCGGTCAGGGACAGGGGGCTACACTGAAGCTTTCTTT.

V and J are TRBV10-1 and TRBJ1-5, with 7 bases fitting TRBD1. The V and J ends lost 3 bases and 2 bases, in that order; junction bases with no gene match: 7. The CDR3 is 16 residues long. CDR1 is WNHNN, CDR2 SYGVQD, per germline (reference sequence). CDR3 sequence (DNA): TGCGCCAGCAGTGATAAGGGGACAGATCGCAATCAGCCCCAGCATTTT. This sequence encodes CASSDKGTDRNQPQHF.

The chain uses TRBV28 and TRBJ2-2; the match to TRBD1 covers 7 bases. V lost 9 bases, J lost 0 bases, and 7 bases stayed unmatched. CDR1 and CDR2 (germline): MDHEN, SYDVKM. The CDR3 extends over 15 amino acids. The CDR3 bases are TGTGCCAGTACTAGGACAGGAACGAACACCGGGGAGCTGTTTTTT. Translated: CASTRTGTNTGELFF.

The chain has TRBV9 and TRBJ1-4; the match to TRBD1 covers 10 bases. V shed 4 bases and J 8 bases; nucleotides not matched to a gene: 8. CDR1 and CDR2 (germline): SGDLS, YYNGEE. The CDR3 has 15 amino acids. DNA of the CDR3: TGTGCCAGCAGCCCCCAGACAGGGGGCGGAGAAAAACTGTTTTTT. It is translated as CASSPQTGGGEKLFF.

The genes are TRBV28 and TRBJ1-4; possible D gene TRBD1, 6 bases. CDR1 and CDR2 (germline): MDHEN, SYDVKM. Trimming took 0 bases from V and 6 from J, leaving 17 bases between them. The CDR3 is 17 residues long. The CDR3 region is CASSLWPRQVGDEKLFF. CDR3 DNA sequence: TGTGCCAGCAGTTTATGGCCCAGACAGGTGGGGGATGAAAAACTGTTTTTT.

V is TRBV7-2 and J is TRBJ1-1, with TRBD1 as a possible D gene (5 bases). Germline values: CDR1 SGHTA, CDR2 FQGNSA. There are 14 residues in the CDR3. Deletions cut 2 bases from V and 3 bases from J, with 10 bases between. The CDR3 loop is CASSLLEGYTEAFF. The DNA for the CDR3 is TGTGCCAGCAGCTTATTGGAGGGGTACACTGAAGCTTTCTTT.

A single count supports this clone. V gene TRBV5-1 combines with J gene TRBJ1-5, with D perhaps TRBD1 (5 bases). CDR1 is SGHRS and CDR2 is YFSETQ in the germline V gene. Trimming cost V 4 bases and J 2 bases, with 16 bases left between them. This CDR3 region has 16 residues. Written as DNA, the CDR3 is TGCGCCAGCAGCCCGGCCGCAGGGATGGGCAATCAGCCCCAGCATTTT. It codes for CASSPAAGMGNQPQHF.

CDR3 bases: TGTGCCTGGAGTACGGGCGGGACCTACAATGAGCAGTTCTTC. It yields the protein CAWSTGGTYNEQFF. V gene TRBV30 combines with J gene TRBJ2-1; tentative D call: TRBD2 (6 bases). Trimming pared 2 bases from V and 2 bases from J, leaving 10 bases between. The CDR3 spans 14 residues. Looked up from germline, CDR1 is GTSNPN and CDR2 is SVGIG (reference sequence).

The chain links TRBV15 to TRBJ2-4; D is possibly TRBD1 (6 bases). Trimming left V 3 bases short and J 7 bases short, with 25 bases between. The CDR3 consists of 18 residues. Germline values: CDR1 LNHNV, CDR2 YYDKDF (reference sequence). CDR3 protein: CATSSRPTGLANGNIQYF. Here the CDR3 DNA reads TGTGCCACCAGCAGTCGACCGACAGGCCTCGCAAACGGGAACATTCAGTACTTC.

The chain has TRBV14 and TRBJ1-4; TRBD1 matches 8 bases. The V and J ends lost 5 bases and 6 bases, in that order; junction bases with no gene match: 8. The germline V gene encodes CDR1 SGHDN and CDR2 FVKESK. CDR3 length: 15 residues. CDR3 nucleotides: TGTGCCAGCAGCACCAAGGACAGGGAAGATGAAAAACTGTTTTTT. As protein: CASSTKDREDEKLFF.

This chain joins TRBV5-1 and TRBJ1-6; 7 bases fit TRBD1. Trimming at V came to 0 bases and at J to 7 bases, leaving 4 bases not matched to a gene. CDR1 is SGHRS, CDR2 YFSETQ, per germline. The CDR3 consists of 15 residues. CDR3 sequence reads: CASSLEGGLNSPLHF. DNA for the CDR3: TGCGCCAGCAGCTTGGAAGGGGGCCTCAATTCACCCCTCCACTTT. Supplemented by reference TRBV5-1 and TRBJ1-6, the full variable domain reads KAGVTQTPRYLIKTRGQQVTLSCSPISGHRSVSWYQQTPGQGLQFLFEYFSETQRNKGNFPGRFSGRQFSNSRSEMNVSTLELGDSALYLCASSLEGGLNSPLHFGNGTRLTVT.

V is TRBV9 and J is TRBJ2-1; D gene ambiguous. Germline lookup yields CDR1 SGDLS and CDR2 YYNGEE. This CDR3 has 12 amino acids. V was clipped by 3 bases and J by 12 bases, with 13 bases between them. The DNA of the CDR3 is TGTGCCAGCAGCGACCCTAGGCCTGCGCAGTTCTTC. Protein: CASSDPRPAQFF.

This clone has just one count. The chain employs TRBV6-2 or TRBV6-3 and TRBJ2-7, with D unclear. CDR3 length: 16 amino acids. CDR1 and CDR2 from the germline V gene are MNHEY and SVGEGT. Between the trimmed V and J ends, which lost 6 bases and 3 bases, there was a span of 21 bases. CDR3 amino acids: CASSHRVQVLGYEQYF. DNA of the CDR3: TGTGCCAGCAGCCATCGAGTTCAGGTCCTTGGCTACGAGCAGTACTTC.

The CDR3 spells CASSPQQISGNTIYF. CDR3 coding DNA: TGTGCCAGCTCACCACAACAGATTTCTGGAAACACCATATATTTT. The chain recombines TRBV18 with TRBJ1-3; D gene ambiguous. The CDR3 runs 15 residues. CDR1 KGHSH and CDR2 LQKENI come from the germline V gene. Trimming took 1 base from V and 1 from J, leaving 8 bases between them.